This T cell receptor (beta chain) emerged from a study of cytotoxic CD8 clonotypes in ibrutinib-treated CLL. Broader study findings: Clonality was higher at ibrutinib response and returned toward baseline at progression.

Profiled with immunoSEQ multiplex PCR; TCRdb holds only in-frame clones, not every one. Here the sample spans 300,000 to 400,000 clones, under 70% being singletons. For this clone: No antigen is known for it.

The sample here was PBMCs, taken after 36 months of ibrutinib treatment. The receptor comes from a human donor with chronic lymphocytic leukemia.

The CDR3 DNA sequence: TGTGCCAGCTCACGCGACATCCCCTCAGGGCAGTTCTTC. Translated, it gives CASSRDIPSGQFF. The rearrangement joins TRBV18 to TRBJ2-1; D is ambiguous. Per germline, CDR1 KGHSH and CDR2 LQKENI. V lost 4 bases, J lost 12 bases, and 16 bases lay in between. The CDR3 is made up of 13 amino acids.